The source of this TCR beta chain is a study of T-cell memory formation after mild COVID-19. A remark on this clonotype: Its specificity is unknown.

Findings and caveats of the study: Day 15 to 85 contracting clones showed balanced CD4/CD8; day 15 to 37 expanders favored CD4+.

TCRdb itself ran the 5' RACE reads through MiXCR, one entry per CDR3 protein. The sample shows hundreds of thousands of distinct CDR3 sequences, roughly 21% of them seen only once. The sequence was obtained from an adult woman who had mild COVID-19 (a few samples of this study predate the infection). Cell type and time point are not known. The specimen was PBMCs or a T cell subset sorted from them (not recorded which).

The CDR3 here is CASSRSTRDRLYTEAFF. The CDR3 nucleotides read TGTGCCAGCAGTAGAAGTACCCGGGACAGGCTATACACTGAAGCTTTCTTT. The chain joins TRBV12-3 or TRBV12-4 to TRBJ1-1; 8 nucleotides match TRBD1. V gave up 5 bases and J gave up 3 bases; unmatched junction bases: 14. The CDR3 runs 17 residues.